The 21 T cell receptor beta chains given below trace back to one sample, sequenced in a study of blood T cell repertoires in COVID-19. TCRdb keeps only in-frame clones here, not all; method: immunoSEQ multiplex PCR. This table has some 150,000 clones, about 85% appearing once. The material sequenced was peripheral blood. The receptors here all came from a man aged 60 to 75 with COVID-19, enrolled during active disease.

This rearrangement joins TRBV30 to TRBJ2-5; 11 nucleotides line up with TRBD2. Trimming removed 3 bases from V and 3 bases from J; junction bases left unmatched: 9. This CDR3 comprises 16 residues. Germline assignment: CDR1 GTSNPN and CDR2 SVGIG (reference sequence). Written as DNA, the CDR3 is TGTGCCTGGAGCCACAACACGGGACTAGCGGAAGAGACCCAGTACTTC. Translating gives CAWSHNTGLAEETQYF.

This clone was found once. The chain recombines TRBV18 with TRBJ2-6; 8 nucleotides line up with TRBD1. Trimming took 6 bases from V and 2 from J; bases not matched to a gene: 6. In germline, CDR1 is KGHSH, CDR2 LQKENI. The CDR3 extends over 16 amino acids. The CDR3 nucleotides are TGTGCCAGCTCGCAAACAGGGGGAGCTGGGGCCAACGTCCTGACTTTC. Protein product: CASSQTGGAGANVLTF.

The chain employs TRBV2 and TRBJ1-6; 7 positions match TRBD1. Germline V gives CDR1 SNHLY, CDR2 FYNNEI. The length of the CDR3 is 16 residues. The V segment lost 3 bases and the J segment 18 bases; nucleotides outside the gene matches: 20. CDR3 sequence (DNA): TGTGCCAGCAGTGACCCGGGACAGAACCTTCTTAATTCACCCCACTTT. The encoded protein is CASSDPGQNLLNSPHF.

The chain joins TRBV2 to TRBJ2-7; 11 nucleotides match TRBD1. With V trimmed by 7 bases and J by 4 bases, 3 bases remained unmatched. CDR1 is SNHLY, CDR2 FYNNEI, per germline. This CDR3 spans 13 amino acids. The CDR3 bases are TGTGCCAGCACCGGGACAGGGGGTTACGAGCAGTACTTC. Its protein is CASTGTGGYEQYF.

This chain connects TRBV5-5 to TRBJ2-5, with TRBD2 as a possible D gene (7 bases). The CDR3 sequence is 17 residues long. V lost 4 bases and J 5 bases, leaving 24 bases between the germline ends. Per germline, CDR1 SGHKS and CDR2 YYEKEE (reference sequence). The CDR3, as DNA: TGTGCCAGCAGCCTCCTATGGGGGGGGGCATTTCGGGAGACCCAGTACTTC. It yields the protein CASSLLWGGAFRETQYF.

The rearrangement joins TRBV10-3 to TRBJ1-4; 9 bases line up with TRBD1. Germline V gene lookup returns CDR1 ENHRY and CDR2 SYGVKD. Trimming cost V 4 bases and J 6 bases; bases outside gene matches: 18. This CDR3 spans 19 amino acids. CDR3 residues: CAISGTGTGTKGRHEKLFF. Written as DNA, the CDR3 is TGTGCCATCAGTGGGACCGGGACAGGGACCAAGGGGAGACATGAAAAACTGTTTTTT.

CDR3 DNA: TGTGCCAGCAGCAAGGACAGGATAGATACGCAGTATTTT. It codes for CASSKDRIDTQYF. J is TRBJ2-3 and V is TRBV5-4; 7 bases fit TRBD1. The trim removed 4 bases at V and 5 bases at J, leaving 4 bases unmatched. This CDR3 contains 13 residues. In germline, CDR1 is SGHNT, CDR2 YYREEE (reference sequence). The variable domain in full, completed from reference TRBV5-4 and TRBJ2-3, reads ETGVTQSPTHLIKTRGQQVTLRCSSQSGHNTVSWYQQALGQGPQFIFQYYREEENGRGNFPPRFSGLQFPNYSSELNVNALELDDSALYLCASSKDRIDTQYFGPGTRLTVL.

This clone was counted a few times. The chain combines TRBV10-1 with TRBJ1-5; D is possibly TRBD1 (6 bases). This CDR3 spans 15 amino acids. V was cut by 7 bases and J by 0 bases, with 13 bases left in between. Germline lookup yields CDR1 WNHNN and CDR2 SYGVQD (reference sequence). CDR3 in amino acids: CASIRRGPSNQPQHF. The CDR3 DNA sequence: TGCGCCAGCATACGGCGGGGGCCTAGCAATCAGCCCCAGCATTTT.

The gene calls are TRBV30 and TRBJ1-2; D is unclear. This CDR3 region has 14 residues. Looked up from germline, CDR1 is GTSNPN and CDR2 is SVGIG (reference sequence). The CDR3 region has the DNA TGTGCTCAGGCAGCTCAAGCACCTAACTATGGCTACACCTTC. Amino acids: CAQAAQAPNYGYTF.

The chain has TRBV6-5 and TRBJ2-7; D not resolved. The CDR3 spans 11 residues. With 10 bases removed from V and 4 bases from J, the gap between germline ends came to 11 bases. Germline values: CDR1 MNHEY, CDR2 SVGAGI. CDR3 DNA sequence: TGTGCCACGGTCGATTTATACGAGCAGTACTTC. It yields the protein CATVDLYEQYF.

The genes are TRBV19 and TRBJ1-4; D possibly corresponds to TRBD1 (5 bases). The V end lost 5 bases, the J end lost 6 bases, and 10 bases lay between the germline ends. Germline CDR1 and CDR2: LNHDA and SQIVND (reference sequence). The CDR3 length is 13 residues. CDR3 bases: TGTGCCAGTAGTCTCCAGGGATATGAAAAACTGTTTTTT. Protein: CASSLQGYEKLFF.

The V call is TRBV5-5, the J call TRBJ2-5; 8 positions agree with TRBD2. Germline CDR1 is SGHKS and CDR2 is YYEKEE (reference sequence). Unmatched junction bases numbered 7, after V lost 2 bases and J lost 4 bases. This CDR3 has 15 amino acids. This CDR3 reads CASSLGGSGGETQYF. The CDR3 DNA is TGTGCCAGCAGCTTAGGTGGGAGCGGGGGAGAGACCCAGTACTTC. Together with reference TRBV5-5 and TRBJ2-5, the CDR3 gives the full variable domain: DAGVTQSPTHLIKTRGQQVTLRCSPISGHKSVSWYQQVLGQGPQFIFQYYEKEERGRGNFPDRFSARQFPNYSSELNVNALLLGDSALYLCASSLGGSGGETQYFGPGTRLLVL.

The chain carries TRBV29-1 and TRBJ1-1; the match to TRBD1 covers 12 bases. Germline CDR1 is SQVTM and CDR2 is ANQGSEA. The CDR3 covers 14 residues. J lost 4 bases, V lost 5 bases, and 5 bases had no gene match. CDR3: CSVLGTGGGTEAFF. Here the CDR3 DNA reads TGCAGCGTTTTAGGGACAGGGGGCGGCACTGAAGCTTTCTTT.

The rearrangement uses TRBV3-1 (or the pseudogene TRBV3-2) and TRBJ2-7, with 7 bases that match TRBD1. With V trimmed by 4 bases and J by 0 bases, 6 bases remained unmatched. The length of the CDR3 is 15 residues. Germline CDR1 and CDR2: LGHDT and YNNKEL (reference sequence). The DNA of the CDR3 is TGTGCCAGCAGCCTGAACGCAGGGGGCTCCTACGAGCAGTACTTC. It encodes CASSLNAGGSYEQYF.

V is TRBV5-5 and J is TRBJ1-4; D is possibly TRBD1 (6 bases). CDR3 size: 16 residues. Per germline, CDR1 SGHKS and CDR2 YYEKEE (reference sequence). V lost 3 bases to trimming and J lost 4 bases, with 16 bases between them. CDR3 nucleotides: TGTGCCAGCAGCTCGGACAGACGGATTGGTAATGAAAAACTGTTTTTT. This translates into CASSSDRRIGNEKLFF.

The rearrangement uses TRBV5-8 and TRBJ2-5; tentative D call: TRBD1 (5 bases). Trimming left V 4 bases short and J 1 base short, with 17 bases between. This CDR3 contains 16 residues. The V gene's germline CDR1 is SGHTS and CDR2 YDEGEE. CDR3 amino acids: CASSPGRGALQETQYF. The CDR3 region has the DNA TGTGCCAGCAGCCCTGGACGTGGGGCGCTCCAAGAGACCCAGTACTTC. The full variable domain, its missing parts supplied by reference TRBV5-8 and TRBJ2-5, is EAGVTQSPTHLIKTRGQQATLRCSPISGHTSVYWYQQALGLGLQFLLWYDEGEERNRGNFPPRFSGRQFPNYSSELNVNALELEDSALYLCASSPGRGALQETQYFGPGTRLLVL.

The chain is built from TRBV19 and TRBJ1-2; D is uncertain. V was pared by 5 bases and J by 7 bases, with 11 bases between. Germline V CDR1 and CDR2: LNHDA, SQIVND (reference sequence). The CDR3 covers 12 residues. CDR3 amino acids: CASSLRQSGYTF. The CDR3 coding sequence is TGTGCCAGTAGTTTAAGACAATCTGGCTACACCTTC.

The chain is built from TRBV24-1 and TRBJ1-2; D is undetermined. The CDR3 is 12 residues long. The V gene's germline CDR1 is KGHDR and CDR2 SFDVKD. With 4 bases removed from V and 7 bases from J, the gap between germline ends came to 9 bases. This CDR3 is CATSDPNRGYTF. Here the CDR3 DNA reads TGTGCCACCAGTGACCCTAATCGTGGCTACACCTTC.

This chain uses TRBV7-2 with TRBJ2-1, with TRBD2 matching 7 bases. After removal of 2 bases from V and 10 bases from J, the junction contained 14 bases not matched to a gene. Germline assignment: CDR1 SGHTA and CDR2 FQGNSA. This CDR3 is built from 16 residues. CDR3 sequence reads: CASSLRVGGLSREQFF. DNA for the CDR3: TGTGCCAGCAGCTTAAGGGTGGGAGGGCTTTCAAGGGAGCAGTTCTTC.

The V gene is TRBV7-2, the J gene TRBJ1-5; a possible D gene is TRBD1 (6 bases). CDR1 and CDR2 (germline): SGHTA, FQGNSA. V lost 0 bases and J 6 bases, leaving 12 bases between the germline ends. The CDR3 is 15 residues long. The CDR3 spells CASSLALARGQPQHF. Here the CDR3 DNA reads TGTGCCAGCAGCTTAGCGCTGGCCAGGGGTCAGCCCCAGCATTTT.

The table lists this clone with a count of one. V usage is TRBV7-2 and J usage is TRBJ2-1, with 13 bases aligning to TRBD2. The germline V gene encodes CDR1 SGHTA and CDR2 FQGNSA. This CDR3 region has 16 residues. J was trimmed by 7 bases and V by 0 bases; bases with no gene match: 3. Here the CDR3 DNA reads TGTGCCAGCAGCTTAGCGGGGACTAGCGGGGTGAATGAGCAGTTCTTC. It specifies CASSLAGTSGVNEQFF. The whole variable domain, filled in from reference TRBV7-2 and TRBJ2-1, reads GAGVSQSPSNKVTEKGKDVELRCDPISGHTALYWYRQSLGQGLEFLIYFQGNSAPDKSGLPSDRFSAERTGGSVSTLTIQRTQQEDSAVYLCASSLAGTSGVNEQFFGPGTRLTVL.